This TCR beta chain was observed in a study of T cell repertoires in cytomegalovirus infection. Study overall: CMV epitopes used comprised recently identified HLA-C-restricted ones and well-studied HLA-B-restricted ones. Signatures in public TCR beta sequences pointed to both CMV infection and matching HLA type.

V was clipped by 5 bases and J by 0 bases; unmatched bases: 7. Germline V gene data show CDR1 as SEHNR and CDR2 as FQNEAQ (reference sequence). The length of the CDR3 is 16 residues. A single record per CDR3 protein comes from TCRdb applying MiXCR to the reads. The table includes about 34,000 distinct CDR3 sequences, less than 60% detected once. About this clonotype itself: The antigen is undetermined.

The chain combines TRBV7-9 with TRBJ1-5, with 7 bases matching TRBD1. The sample in question was CD8+ T cells from cultured PBMCs, obtained from culture after CMV antigen stimulation. This TCR derives from a human donor in good health (CMV status not recorded). Some clones in this sample may be carry-over from other donors' samples. The CDR3 region is CASSQGGTGSNQPQHF. CDR3 DNA sequence: TGTGCCAGCAGCCAAGGGGGCACAGGTAGCAATCAGCCCCAGCATTTT.